Listed below are T cell receptor beta chains from one sample, sequenced in a study of cytomegalovirus exposure and HLA in healthy donors. This table comes from immunoSEQ multiplex PCR, and its TCRdb copy is limited to in-frame clones, with some not included. The table has about 170,000 clones, approximately 71% seen once; the top ten hold more than 1.3%. Specimen: PBMCs. These receptors were taken from a girl aged 10-17 years in good health and CMV-seronegative. The CDR3 runs from the conserved cysteine through the conserved F or W. The D gene is left open where the match is weak. Expanded clones get a size class; other rows say once, few or many, or leave the size out.

D gene: -; J gene: TRBJ2-7; V gene: TRBV7-9; clone size: -; CDR3 protein: CASSLGQENYEQYF; CDR3 DNA: TGTGCCAGCAGCTTAGGGCAGGAAAACTACGAGCAGTACTTC
D gene: TRBD1; J gene: TRBJ1-1; V gene: TRBV19; clone size: -; CDR3 protein: CASSIGRQGNTEAFF; CDR3 DNA: TGTGCCAGTAGTATAGGGAGACAGGGTAACACTGAAGCTTTCTTT
D gene: -; J gene: TRBJ2-5; V gene: TRBV7-9; clone size: few; CDR3 protein: CASSLSAGPQETQYF; CDR3 DNA: TGTGCCAGCAGCTTATCGGCGGGACCTCAAGAGACCCAGTACTTC
D gene: -; J gene: TRBJ1-3; V gene: TRBV2; clone size: -; CDR3 protein: CASMILRSSGNTIYF; CDR3 DNA: TGTGCCAGCATGATTTTGCGTTCCTCTGGAAACACCATATATTTT
D gene: -; J gene: TRBJ2-7; V gene: TRBV18; clone size: -; CDR3 protein: CASSPPAGSTYEQYF; CDR3 DNA: TGTGCCAGCTCACCACCGGCGGGGTCAACCTACGAGCAGTACTTC
D gene: -; J gene: TRBJ2-1; V gene: TRBV7-9; clone size: -; CDR3 protein: CASSRNIQGYNEQFF; CDR3 DNA: TGTGCCAGCAGCCGGAATATTCAGGGGTACAATGAGCAGTTCTTC
D gene: -; J gene: TRBJ2-7; V gene: TRBV2; clone size: -; CDR3 protein: CASSEGLYEQYF; CDR3 DNA: TGTGCCAGCAGTGAGGGGCTCTACGAGCAGTACTTC
D gene: TRBD1; J gene: TRBJ2-4; V gene: TRBV9; clone size: -; CDR3 protein: CASSVGVRGNDIQYF; CDR3 DNA: TGTGCCAGCAGCGTTGGTGTCAGGGGGAATGACATTCAGTACTTC
D gene: TRBD2; J gene: TRBJ2-7; V gene: TRBV6-5; clone size: once; CDR3 protein: CASRSSGGSYEQYF; CDR3 DNA: TGTGCCAGCAGGTCTAGCGGGGGGTCCTACGAGCAGTACTTC
D gene: -; J gene: TRBJ2-6; V gene: TRBV6-5; clone size: -; CDR3 protein: CASSYPGANVLTF; CDR3 DNA: TGTGCCAGCAGTTATCCGGGGGCCAACGTCCTGACTTTC
D gene: -; J gene: TRBJ1-1; V gene: TRBV5-6; clone size: -; CDR3 protein: CASSSAGILNTEAFF; CDR3 DNA: TGTGCCAGCAGCTCCGCAGGGATATTGAACACTGAAGCTTTCTTT
D gene: TRBD2; J gene: TRBJ2-6; V gene: TRBV28; clone size: -; CDR3 protein: CASRIKGLAGGHGANVLTF; CDR3 DNA: TGTGCCAGCAGAATTAAGGGACTAGCGGGGGGGCATGGGGCCAACGTCCTGACTTTC
D gene: TRBD1; J gene: TRBJ1-1; V gene: TRBV6-5; clone size: -; CDR3 protein: CASSPGGRNTEAFF; CDR3 DNA: TGTGCCAGCAGTCCAGGGGGCCGGAACACTGAAGCTTTCTTT
D gene: -; J gene: TRBJ1-1; V gene: TRBV5-1; clone size: -; CDR3 protein: CASSLRVSEAEAFF; CDR3 DNA: TGCGCCAGCAGCTTGAGGGTCTCGGAGGCTGAAGCTTTCTTT
D gene: TRBD1; J gene: TRBJ2-7; V gene: TRBV2; clone size: few; CDR3 protein: CASSGQGAYEQYF; CDR3 DNA: TGTGCCAGCAGTGGACAGGGCGCCTACGAGCAGTACTTC
D gene: -; J gene: TRBJ1-1; V gene: TRBV19; clone size: -; CDR3 protein: CASSMQGEAFF; CDR3 DNA: TGTGCCAGTAGTATGCAGGGCGAAGCTTTCTTT
D gene: -; J gene: TRBJ2-7; V gene: TRBV11-3; clone size: -; CDR3 protein: CARCGDRDGQYF; CDR3 DNA: TGTGCCCGGTGCGGAGACAGAGATGGGCAGTACTTC
D gene: -; J gene: TRBJ2-5; V gene: TRBV19; clone size: few; CDR3 protein: CASSTGITSQETQYF; CDR3 DNA: TGTGCCAGTAGTACCGGGATCACGAGCCAAGAGACCCAGTACTTC
D gene: TRBD2; J gene: TRBJ2-2; V gene: TRBV18; clone size: -; CDR3 protein: CASSPPGTSGSTGELFF; CDR3 DNA: TGTGCCAGCTCACCCCCCGGGACTAGCGGAAGCACCGGGGAGCTGTTTTTT
D gene: -; J gene: TRBJ2-2; V gene: TRBV14; clone size: few; CDR3 protein: CASSQVGFGELFF; CDR3 DNA: TGTGCCAGCAGCCAAGTCGGTTTTGGGGAGCTGTTTTTT
D gene: TRBD2; J gene: TRBJ2-6; V gene: TRBV7-9; clone size: -; CDR3 protein: CASSPPGTIFSGANVLTF; CDR3 DNA: TGTGCCAGCAGCCCGCCCGGGACTATCTTTTCCGGGGCCAACGTCCTGACTTTC
D gene: TRBD1; J gene: TRBJ2-3; V gene: TRBV27; clone size: -; CDR3 protein: CASSQGGTDTQYF; CDR3 DNA: TGTGCCAGCAGTCAGGGGGGCACAGATACGCAGTATTTT
D gene: TRBD1; J gene: TRBJ1-1; V gene: TRBV7-9; clone size: -; CDR3 protein: CASGQGGTWAFF; CDR3 DNA: TGTGCCAGTGGACAGGGCGGGACTTGGGCTTTCTTT
D gene: TRBD2; J gene: TRBJ2-7; V gene: TRBV6-5; clone size: -; CDR3 protein: CASSYSSIASGGEQYF; CDR3 DNA: TGTGCCAGCAGTTACTCCTCAATAGCCAGCGGGGGTGAGCAGTACTTC
D gene: TRBD1; J gene: TRBJ1-2; V gene: TRBV5-1; clone size: -; CDR3 protein: CASSFGTGLGYTF; CDR3 DNA: TGCGCCAGCAGCTTCGGGACAGGGTTAGGCTACACCTTC
D gene: -; J gene: TRBJ2-1; V gene: TRBV7-3; clone size: -; CDR3 protein: CASSPDSNEQFF; CDR3 DNA: TGTGCCAGCAGCCCGGACAGCAATGAGCAGTTCTTC
D gene: -; J gene: TRBJ2-1; V gene: TRBV5-1; clone size: -; CDR3 protein: CASSPLASNEQFF; CDR3 DNA: TGCGCCAGCAGCCCGTTAGCGAGCAATGAGCAGTTCTTC
D gene: TRBD1; J gene: TRBJ2-1; V gene: TRBV15; clone size: -; CDR3 protein: CATSREDRVGYEQFF; CDR3 DNA: TGTGCCACCAGCAGAGAGGACAGGGTAGGATATGAGCAGTTCTTC
D gene: -; J gene: TRBJ2-3; V gene: TRBV19; clone size: -; CDR3 protein: CATSGQLADTQYF; CDR3 DNA: TGTGCCACCTCAGGGCAGCTGGCTGATACGCAGTATTTT
D gene: -; J gene: TRBJ2-3; V gene: TRBV4-1; clone size: -; CDR3 protein: CASSQLGTDTQYF; CDR3 DNA: TGCGCCAGCAGCCAACTAGGCACAGATACGCAGTATTTT
D gene: TRBD2; J gene: TRBJ2-1; V gene: TRBV5-1; clone size: -; CDR3 protein: CASSFLAEYNEQFF; CDR3 DNA: TGCGCCAGCAGCTTTCTAGCGGAGTACAATGAGCAGTTCTTC
D gene: TRBD1; J gene: TRBJ2-7; V gene: TRBV9; clone size: -; CDR3 protein: CASSVQGAGGVYEQYF; CDR3 DNA: TGTGCCAGCAGCGTGCAGGGGGCAGGAGGGGTCTACGAGCAGTACTTC
D gene: -; J gene: TRBJ1-4; V gene: TRBV2; clone size: -; CDR3 protein: CASSPIIPANEKLFF; CDR3 DNA: TGTGCCAGCAGCCCAATTATCCCAGCTAATGAAAAACTGTTTTTT
D gene: -; J gene: TRBJ2-7; V gene: TRBV27; clone size: -; CDR3 protein: CASSSGGGAEQYF; CDR3 DNA: TGTGCCAGCAGTTCGGGGGGCGGCGCCGAGCAGTACTTC
D gene: -; J gene: TRBJ2-1; V gene: TRBV11-2; clone size: once; CDR3 protein: CASSRGADEQFF; CDR3 DNA: TGTGCCAGCAGCCGGGGGGCCGATGAGCAGTTCTTC
D gene: TRBD1; J gene: TRBJ2-7; V gene: TRBV2; clone size: -; CDR3 protein: CASSEARRTGVYEQYF; CDR3 DNA: TGTGCCAGCAGTGAAGCGCGAAGGACAGGGGTATACGAGCAGTACTTC
D gene: -; J gene: TRBJ1-1; V gene: TRBV6-5; clone size: -; CDR3 protein: CASSSQQNTEAFF; CDR3 DNA: TGTGCCAGCAGTTCACAGCAGAACACTGAAGCTTTCTTT
D gene: -; J gene: TRBJ1-5; V gene: TRBV19; clone size: -; CDR3 protein: CASQGGSTYSNQPQHF; CDR3 DNA: TGTGCCAGCCAGGGAGGGTCCACTTATAGCAATCAGCCCCAGCATTTT
D gene: -; J gene: TRBJ1-1; V gene: TRBV15; clone size: once; CDR3 protein: CATSRVGGLGEAFF; CDR3 DNA: TGTGCCACCAGCAGAGTCGGGGGGCTGGGTGAAGCTTTCTTT
D gene: -; J gene: TRBJ2-7; V gene: TRBV6-5; clone size: few; CDR3 protein: CASSYSASVGTSSF; CDR3 DNA: TGTGCCAGCAGTTACTCTGCGAGTGTAGGGACATCATCCTTC
D gene: TRBD1; J gene: TRBJ1-4; V gene: TRBV30; clone size: -; CDR3 protein: CAWRLAGTANEKLFF; CDR3 DNA: TGTGCCTGGAGACTCGCCGGGACAGCGAATGAAAAACTGTTTTTT
D gene: -; J gene: TRBJ2-3; V gene: TRBV6-5; clone size: -; CDR3 protein: CASDTREADTQYF; CDR3 DNA: TGTGCCAGCGACACCAGGGAGGCAGATACGCAGTATTTT
D gene: TRBD1; J gene: TRBJ2-3; V gene: TRBV7-2; clone size: -; CDR3 protein: CASSPGQGITGITDTQYF; CDR3 DNA: TGTGCCAGCAGCCCCGGACAGGGGATTACGGGTATTACAGATACGCAGTATTTT
D gene: -; J gene: TRBJ2-7; V gene: TRBV13; clone size: -; CDR3 protein: CASSLARAINEQHF; CDR3 DNA: TGTGCCAGCAGCTTAGCGCGGGCTATTAACGAGCAGCACTTC
D gene: -; J gene: TRBJ1-6; V gene: TRBV10-2; clone size: few; CDR3 protein: CASRDRASKNSPLHF; CDR3 DNA: TGCGCCAGCAGGGACAGAGCGTCTAAAAATTCACCCCTCCACTTT
D gene: -; J gene: TRBJ1-5; V gene: TRBV18; clone size: -; CDR3 protein: CASSPGASNQPQHF; CDR3 DNA: TGTGCCAGCTCACCTGGGGCCAGCAATCAGCCCCAGCATTTT
D gene: TRBD1; J gene: TRBJ1-4; V gene: TRBV15; clone size: -; CDR3 protein: CATSAGTGNEKLFF; CDR3 DNA: TGTGCCACCAGCGCTGGGACAGGGAACGAAAAACTGTTTTTT
D gene: -; J gene: TRBJ1-3; V gene: TRBV5-1; clone size: -; CDR3 protein: CASSLDAPLSSGNTIYF; CDR3 DNA: TGCGCCAGCAGCTTGGACGCGCCTTTGAGCTCTGGAAACACCATATATTTT
D gene: -; J gene: TRBJ1-6; V gene: TRBV6-5; clone size: -; CDR3 protein: CASSYNGPAGSPLHF; CDR3 DNA: TGTGCCAGCAGTTACAACGGACCAGCGGGGTCACCCCTCCACTTT
D gene: TRBD1; J gene: TRBJ2-1; V gene: TRBV11-2; clone size: -; CDR3 protein: CASSLITGGYNEQFF; CDR3 DNA: TGTGCCAGCAGCTTAATTACAGGGGGCTACAATGAGCAGTTCTTC
D gene: TRBD1; J gene: TRBJ1-1; V gene: TRBV6-1; clone size: -; CDR3 protein: CASRTGGTEAFF; CDR3 DNA: TGTGCCAGCCGAACAGGGGGAACTGAAGCTTTCTTT
D gene: -; J gene: TRBJ1-1; V gene: TRBV18; clone size: -; CDR3 protein: CASSPGNTEAFF; CDR3 DNA: TGTGCCAGCTCACCCGGGAACACTGAAGCTTTCTTT
D gene: TRBD1; J gene: TRBJ2-7; V gene: TRBV27; clone size: once; CDR3 protein: CASSLGPGGIYEQYF; CDR3 DNA: TGTGCCAGCAGTTTAGGTCCAGGGGGCATATACGAGCAGTACTTC
D gene: -; J gene: TRBJ1-6; V gene: TRBV7-3; clone size: -; CDR3 protein: CASSLTGGGDSPLHF; CDR3 DNA: TGTGCCAGCAGCTTAACAGGGGGTGGAGATTCACCCCTCCACTTT
D gene: TRBD1; J gene: TRBJ2-5; V gene: TRBV4-1; clone size: -; CDR3 protein: CASSQGTGTETQYF; CDR3 DNA: TGCGCCAGCAGCCAAGGGACAGGGACGGAGACCCAGTACTTC
D gene: -; J gene: TRBJ1-1; V gene: TRBV4-1; clone size: -; CDR3 protein: CASSLEPGGNTEAFF; CDR3 DNA: TGCGCCAGCAGCCTCGAGCCGGGAGGGAACACTGAAGCTTTCTTT
D gene: -; J gene: TRBJ1-1; V gene: TRBV5-1; clone size: -; CDR3 protein: CASSPRVTRNTEAFF; CDR3 DNA: TGCGCCAGCAGCCCGCGGGTGACAAGGAACACTGAAGCTTTCTTT
D gene: TRBD2; J gene: TRBJ2-7; V gene: TRBV5-6; clone size: once; CDR3 protein: CASTKPQLAGGSYEQYF; CDR3 DNA: TGTGCCAGCACCAAACCCCAACTAGCGGGGGGATCATACGAGCAGTACTTC
D gene: TRBD2; J gene: TRBJ2-5; V gene: TRBV5-1; clone size: -; CDR3 protein: CASSTGLAGETQYF; CDR3 DNA: TGCGCCAGCAGCACCGGACTAGCGGGGGAGACCCAGTACTTC
D gene: -; J gene: TRBJ1-1; V gene: TRBV9; clone size: -; CDR3 protein: CASSVEEFTEAFF; CDR3 DNA: TGTGCCAGCAGCGTTGAGGAGTTCACTGAAGCTTTCTTT